The T cell receptor (beta chain) described here comes from a study of early T cells in non-severe SARS-CoV-2 infection. Study background: It was bulk RNA from unsorted whole blood that was sequenced, and the chains were unpaired. Broader study findings: VDJdb matches were skewed toward anti-spike CD8 T cell responses.

Researchers attached unique molecular identifiers to individual cDNA molecules. TCRdb itself ran the 5' RACE reads through MiXCR, one entry per CDR3 protein. The sample records about 80,000 distinct CDR3 sequences, about an eighth being singletons. CDR3 length equals 15 residues. The V end lost 4 bases, the J end lost 6 bases, and 18 bases lay between the germline ends. Germline CDR1 reads SGHVS; CDR2 reads FQNEAQ. This clonotype was seen many times. Its antigen is undetermined. The source of this sequence is an adult who was a healthcare worker with PCR-confirmed SARS-CoV-2 infection or an uninfected control (not recorded which). This chain joins TRBV7-8 and TRBJ1-1; D is unresolved. The sample taken for sequencing was whole blood. The CDR3 region has the DNA TGTGCCAGCAGCTCCGTGGACCGTGGAGTGGCTGAAGCTTTCTTT. Amino acids: CASSSVDRGVAEAFF.